This T cell receptor beta chain was retrieved from a study of CD8 T cells in Susac syndrome (dated by TCRdb to about 2019). Background for the entire study: Repertoire sequencing was used to test whether CD8+ T cell activation and differentiation in Susac syndrome was antigen driven. The study compared CD8+ T cell repertoire clonality among 11 to 12 healthy donors, around 14 Susac syndrome patients and roughly 15 multiple sclerosis patients.

RNA was extracted with the RNeasy kit and roughly 0.5 to 1 ug was reverse transcribed using random hexamers. The immunoSEQ multiplex PCR assay, covering 54 Vbeta and 13 Jbeta segments, was used to amplify TCR beta CDR3 regions. PCR amplification bias was corrected by using a synthetic template baseline for primer optimization and computational correction. For the original study's pipeline: Reads were annotated to V, D and J genes according to IMGT and were analyzed with immunoSEQ Analyzer, with only productive sequences retained. Clonality was computed as one minus Shannon entropy normalized by log2 of the number of productive unique sequences. For each patient and control, public and private clones were evaluated within the 100 most prevalent clones. Clones were defined as Susac-specific when absent from the healthy and MS cohorts, from about 1,100 published viral clones and from other ImmuneACCESS disease sequences. TCRdb cleaned the public reads at Q25 with fastp, built clones with MiXCR and kept in-frame beta chains. Every CDR3 protein is listed once, alongside the most common genes and DNA of its rows. The V and J calls here are based on TCRdb, not the publication. The sample table lists about 280,000 distinct CDR3 sequences, more than 75% of them with a count of one. The top ten constitute approximately 0.12% of the sample.

Study-wide findings and limitations: The number of individuals in the TCR sequencing and HLA analysis was acknowledged as relatively small.

Note on this clonotype: Its antigen has not been determined. Base qualities were left out, and no much larger clone turns up one base away.

High-throughput TCR beta sequencing profiled peripheral blood CD8+ and CD4+ T cells from healthy donors, Susac syndrome patients and multiple sclerosis patients. Treatment-naive patients with stable or active relapsing-remitting disease fulfilling revised McDonald criteria were used as multiple sclerosis controls. CD8+ TEMRA cells were enriched by FACS, while bulk CD8+ and CD4+ T cells were purified by magnetic negative isolation. Blood was drawn into EDTA tubes, processed within 24 hours, and PBMCs were isolated by density gradient centrifugation. PBMCs intended for TCR sequencing were cryopreserved in liquid nitrogen and thawed later in a water bath at 37 degrees C. A purity of at least 90% was achieved for sorted or isolated CD4+, CD8+ and CD8+ TEMRA cells. Trimming takes 3 bases from V and 4 bases from J, and the germline ends sit 9 bases apart. From its cysteine to its phenylalanine, the CDR3 spans 13 amino acids. CDR3 DNA is the only sequence kept; it has 39 bases, read in frame from the first base.

The clonotype was recovered from a human donor with multiple sclerosis. The chain couples TRBV12-3 or TRBV12-4 to TRBJ2-5; the best D guess is TRBD2, with 5 bases matching. The sequencing input was CD8+ T cells from PBMCs. The CDR3 reads CASSLSGRETQYF. The DNA sequence is as follows: TGTGCCAGCAGTTTGTCGGGAAGAGAGACCCAGTACTTC.